This TCR beta chain was found in a study of identical twins listed by TCRdb under 2016. Some background on the complete study: To test whether fetal clonotypes persist, the study used deep sequencing on TCR alpha and beta repertoires from monozygotic twins, unrelated adults of various ages, and cord blood. Replicate twin experiments were performed at different times using different library preparation protocols to rule out contamination. Overall results and qualifications from the work: Recombination models systematically underestimated out-of-frame TCR alpha sharing in monozygotic twins but agreed with sharing between unrelated individuals. Because the same donors could not be followed over many years, the conclusions depended on cross-sectional statistical analysis. Compared with coincidental sharing between unrelated individuals, out-of-frame TCR alpha sequences shared between twins showed an excess of sequences with low generation probability. Zero-insertion analyses could be partly confounded by invariant T cells such as MAIT and iNKT, although diverse VJ usage argued against such confounding for most clonotypes. Excess twin sharing in beta out-of-frame sequences was weaker because fewer shared sequences lowered the signal-to-noise ratio. Fewer insertions were carried by abundant cord blood beta clonotypes; a weaker similar trend was observed in young adult naive repertoires, while no such trend was observed in memory repertoires.

Libraries were prepared through 5' RACE. Sequencer: Illumina HiSeq 2000. A universal primer binding site was added through template switching, and the final cDNA carried a unique molecular identifier so that TCR cDNA molecules could be counted accurately. Specific primers in the conserved constant-segment region were used to synthesize first-strand cDNA for the TCR alpha and beta chains. To control for contamination, every cDNA library carried two barcodes: a SMART-Mk sample barcode plus Illumina barcodes. TruSeq adapter sequences and Illumina sample barcodes were added in two successive PCR steps. The Illumina HiSeq platform was used with custom primers to sequence TCR alpha and beta cDNA libraries. The study's own analysis went as follows. Raw reads were processed with MiGEC to extract unique molecular identifiers, and MiXCR was used to determine CDR3 positions. Recombination models were inferred per individual with the repgenHMM and IGoR tools using an EM algorithm. The analysis of shared clonotypes was done with the tcR package in R, with sharing normalized by the product of cloneset sizes. Out-of-frame nonproductive sequences were analyzed to study raw recombination free of thymic and clonal selection effects. The public reads were reprocessed in TCRdb via fastp at Q25 and MiXCR, keeping in-frame beta chains. Entries are consolidated by CDR3 protein sequence, retaining the most common genes and DNA. In this record, the V and J calls reflect TCRdb's handling and not the investigators' own analysis. In all, the sample holds 550,000 to 700,000 distinct CDR3 sequences, and around a tenth of those were seen once. The leading ten clones occupy approximately 3% of the sample.

Trimming accounts for 6 bases at V and 5 bases at J, while the number of junction bases matched to no gene is 6. CDR1 and CDR2 are drawn from the germline V gene (reference sequence): SEHNR, FQNEAQ. The CDR3, from cysteine to phenylalanine, totals 13 residues. Left in the record is the CDR3 DNA by itself, 39 bases read in frame from the first base. Every donor in the study was a healthy Caucasian. The twin cohort consisted of three pairs of female monozygotic twins, all aged about 18 to 29 years. Peripheral blood mononuclear cells were the source from which RNA for the TCR libraries was isolated. In regard to this clonotype: What antigen it recognizes has not been identified. No much larger clone exists at a distance of one base, and base qualities are not known.

This same sample was also part of a study on yellow fever vaccine responses in identical twins. The second study, in turn, reports: The T cell response to vaccination in identical twins was reported by the authors to appear partly convergent and partly personalized. The study precisely tracked vaccine-responding T cell clones in identical twins.

The V and J segments used are TRBV7-9 and TRBJ1-1; the junction holds 7 bases that match TRBD1. This TCR was recovered from a woman between 18 and 29 years old in good health. The specimen was PBMCs. Here the CDR3 is given as CASRGTDKTEAFF. The DNA sequence follows: TGTGCCAGCAGAGGGACAGACAAAACTGAAGCTTTCTTT.